What follows describes a single T cell receptor (beta chain). The target antigen is unknown. These data belong to a study of T cell responses to AZD1222 COVID-19 vaccine. Losses at the gene ends were 5 bases for V and 5 bases for J; bases not matched to a gene: 11. The CDR3 is 16 residues long. CDR1 and CDR2 from the germline V gene are SGHAT and FQNNGV. TCRdb keeps only in-frame clones here, not all; method: immunoSEQ multiplex PCR. The data show about 190,000 clones, with 90% to 95% seen just once and about 9.2% held by the top ten. General study points: Seropositive AZD1222 recipients at baseline numbered only five or six. Epitopes outside B.1.351 and B.1.1.7 mutated regions reportedly drew nearly half of spike TCRs. Donors skewed white British and female; clonal diversity was possibly underestimated.

The source material was peripheral blood, sampled on day 0 of AZD1222 vaccination. This receptor was taken from an adult in good health. The chain links TRBV11-2 to TRBJ1-2; TRBD1 aligns across 10 bases. The CDR3 is CASSPRDRGEYYGYTF. CDR3 nucleotides: TGTGCCAGCAGCCCCCGGGACAGGGGCGAATATTATGGCTACACCTTC. Variable domain in full (rest from reference TRBV11-2 and TRBJ1-2): EAGVAQSPRYKIIEKRQSVAFWCNPISGHATLYWYQQILGQGPKLLIQFQNNGVVDDSQLPKDRFSAERLKGVDSTLKIQPAKLEDSAVYLCASSPRDRGEYYGYTFGSGTRLTVV.